This T cell receptor beta chain was sequenced in a study of cytomegalovirus exposure and HLA in healthy donors. To note about this clone: Its antigen is as yet unknown.

60 Vbeta and 13 Jbeta primers were used in PCR. The table came from immunoSEQ multiplex PCR; TCRdb's copy has only in-frame clones and leaves some out. The data hold fewer than 200,000 clones, with roughly 80% observed a single time. Broader study findings: V- and J-gene trimming in TCR beta was tied to a missense DCLRE1C variant by an analysis performed later. The authors confirmed in vitro that a few CMV-associated chains were specific for CMV antigens. Analysis performed later found 15,000 or so TCR beta sequences associated with HLA alleles at 0.05 false discovery rate. Altogether, 164 TCR beta chains were recorded as cytomegalovirus-associated.

Germline loops: CDR1 MGHRA, CDR2 YSYEKL. Losses at the gene ends were 0 bases for V and 7 bases for J; bases not matched to a gene: 3. This CDR3 contains 16 residues. The sequenced material came from PBMCs. J is TRBJ2-1 and V is TRBV4-1; TRBD2 matches at 13 bases. The origin of this receptor is a woman between 18 and 29 years old in good health and CMV-seronegative. The CDR3 DNA reads as TGCGCCAGCAGCCAAGAGGGACTAGCGGGGTTAAATGAGCAGTTCTTC. It codes for CASSQEGLAGLNEQFF.